This T cell receptor (beta chain) was captured in a study of cytomegalovirus exposure and HLA in healthy donors. Across the whole study: The same platform was used for the 130 or so validation repertoires as for the 600 to 700 first-cohort repertoires, as reported in a later analysis.

The study's findings and limits: A few of the chains that were CMV-associated were confirmed in vitro to be specific for CMV antigens. Researchers catalogued 164 TCR beta chains as cytomegalovirus-associated.

Concerning this clone itself: The antigen is unknown.

It was the approximately 130-subject validation cohort, separate from the approximately 700-subject first cohort, to which the donors belonged. The repertoire was sequenced with immunoSEQ multiplex PCR; TCRdb's copy has only in-frame clones and lacks some. Altogether 110,000 to 150,000 clones are present, just under 90% being singletons, with the ten largest covering about 6.6%. Germline loops: CDR1 LGHNA, CDR2 YNFKEQ. The trim removed 4 bases at V and 3 bases at J, leaving 11 bases unmatched. The CDR3 runs 16 residues. Material for sequencing was PBMCs. The receptor's source is a woman aged 25-40 years in good health and CMV-seropositive. The chain employs TRBV4-2 and TRBJ2-5; 7 positions match TRBD2. The CDR3 DNA reads TGTGCCAGCAGCCTCCAGGCAGGTGCGGGGGAAGAGACCCAGTACTTC. It yields the protein CASSLQAGAGEETQYF.